The rows below give T cell receptor beta chains drawn from one sample of a study of response to subunit inactivated influenza vaccine. TCRdb processed the RT-PCR reads anew with MiXCR; each CDR3 protein has one entry. The sample has 550,000 to 800,000 distinct CDR3 sequences, less than 20% seen once; the top ten hold around a tenth. Sequencing was performed on PBMCs from blood, taken about 13 days after vaccination. The receptors come from a man in his fifties who received an inactivated influenza vaccine. Both conserved end residues are part of each CDR3. The order of the fields is D gene, clone size, J gene, V gene, CDR3 protein, CDR3 DNA. A D gene is named only where the DNA matches it firmly. The size entry is marked missing in some rows and otherwise reads once, few, many or a size class.

d_call: .
clone_size: .
j_call: TRBJ2-7
v_call: TRBV3-1
cdr3_aa: CACSQEAPFTYEQYF
cdr3_nt: TGTGCCTGCAGCCAGGAGGCCCCTTTTACCTACGAGCAGTACTTC

d_call: .
clone_size: few
j_call: TRBJ1-4
v_call: TRBV6-1
cdr3_aa: CASSDGRRQNEKLFF
cdr3_nt: TGTGCCAGCAGTGATGGGCGGAGGCAGAATGAAAAACTGTTTTTT

d_call: .
clone_size: few
j_call: TRBJ2-4
v_call: TRBV28
cdr3_aa: CASSLGFKNIQYF
cdr3_nt: TGTGCCAGCAGTTTGGGTTTCAAAAACATTCAGTACTTC

d_call: .
clone_size: .
j_call: TRBJ1-1
v_call: TRBV20-1
cdr3_aa: CSAREVRNTEAFF
cdr3_nt: TGCAGTGCTAGAGAGGTCCGTAACACTGAAGCTTTCTTT

d_call: .
clone_size: .
j_call: TRBJ2-1
v_call: TRBV5-1
cdr3_aa: CASSPTGGEYNEQFF
cdr3_nt: TGCGCCAGCAGCCCTACGGGCGGGGAATACAATGAGCAGTTCTTC

d_call: .
clone_size: .
j_call: TRBJ2-7
v_call: TRBV28
cdr3_aa: CASSLSGSAEQYF
cdr3_nt: TGTGCCAGCAGTTTATCGGGCTCGGCCGAGCAGTACTTC

d_call: .
clone_size: .
j_call: TRBJ1-5
v_call: TRBV7-6
cdr3_aa: CASSLGWTQPQHF
cdr3_nt: TGTGCCAGCAGCTTGGGGTGGACCCAGCCCCAGCATTTT

d_call: TRBD1
clone_size: .
j_call: TRBJ2-7
v_call: TRBV9
cdr3_aa: CASSSRKETGIGSEQYF
cdr3_nt: TGTGCCAGCAGCTCCCGGAAGGAGACAGGGATCGGATCCGAGCAGTACTTC

d_call: .
clone_size: few
j_call: TRBJ2-5
v_call: TRBV24-1
cdr3_aa: CATSDSGRDGEETQYF
cdr3_nt: TGTGCCACCAGTGACTCCGGACGGGACGGAGAAGAGACCCAGTACTTC

d_call: .
clone_size: .
j_call: TRBJ2-1
v_call: TRBV7-8
cdr3_aa: CASSLLFRGYNEQFF
cdr3_nt: TGTGCCAGCAGCTTACTCTTCCGAGGGTACAATGAGCAGTTCTTC

d_call: .
clone_size: few
j_call: TRBJ1-2
v_call: TRBV28
cdr3_aa: CASKNRDRGANGYTF
cdr3_nt: TGTGCCAGCAAAAACCGGGACCGAGGCGCGAATGGCTACACCTTC

d_call: TRBD1
clone_size: .
j_call: TRBJ2-7
v_call: TRBV5-1
cdr3_aa: CAGSNGQGASEQYF
cdr3_nt: TGCGCCGGCAGCAACGGACAGGGAGCGTCCGAGCAGTACTTC